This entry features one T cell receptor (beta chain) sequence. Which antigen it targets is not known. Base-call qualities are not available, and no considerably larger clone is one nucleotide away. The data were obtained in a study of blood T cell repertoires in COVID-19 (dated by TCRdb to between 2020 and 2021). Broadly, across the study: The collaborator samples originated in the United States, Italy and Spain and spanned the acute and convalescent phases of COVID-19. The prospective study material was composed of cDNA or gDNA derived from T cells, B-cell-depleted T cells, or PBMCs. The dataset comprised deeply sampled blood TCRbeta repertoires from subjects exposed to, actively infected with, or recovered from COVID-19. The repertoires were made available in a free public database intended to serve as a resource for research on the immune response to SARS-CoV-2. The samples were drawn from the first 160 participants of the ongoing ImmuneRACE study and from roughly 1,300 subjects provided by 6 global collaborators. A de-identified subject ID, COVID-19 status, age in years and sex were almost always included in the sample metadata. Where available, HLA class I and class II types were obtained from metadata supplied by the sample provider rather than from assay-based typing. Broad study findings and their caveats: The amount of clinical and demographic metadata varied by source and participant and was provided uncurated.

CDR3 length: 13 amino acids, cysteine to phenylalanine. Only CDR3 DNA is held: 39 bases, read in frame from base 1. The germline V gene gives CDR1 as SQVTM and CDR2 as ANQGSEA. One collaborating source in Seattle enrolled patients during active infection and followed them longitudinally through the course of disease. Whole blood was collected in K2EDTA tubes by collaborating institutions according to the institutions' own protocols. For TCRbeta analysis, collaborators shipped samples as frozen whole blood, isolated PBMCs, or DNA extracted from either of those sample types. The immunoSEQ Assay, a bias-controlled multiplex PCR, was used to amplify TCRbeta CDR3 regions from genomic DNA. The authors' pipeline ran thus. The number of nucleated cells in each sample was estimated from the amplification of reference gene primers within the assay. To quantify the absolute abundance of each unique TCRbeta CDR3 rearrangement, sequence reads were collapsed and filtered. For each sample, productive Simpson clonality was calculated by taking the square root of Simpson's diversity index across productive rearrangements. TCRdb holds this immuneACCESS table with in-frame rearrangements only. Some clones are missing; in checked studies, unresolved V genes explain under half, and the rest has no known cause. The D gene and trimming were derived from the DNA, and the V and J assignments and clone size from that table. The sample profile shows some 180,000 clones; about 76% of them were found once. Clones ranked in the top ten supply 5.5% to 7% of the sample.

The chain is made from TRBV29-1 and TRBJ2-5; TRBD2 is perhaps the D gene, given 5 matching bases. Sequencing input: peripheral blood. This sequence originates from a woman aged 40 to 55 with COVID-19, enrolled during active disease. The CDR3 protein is CSVLDFMSETQYF. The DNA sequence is TGCAGTGTACTAGACTTCATGTCGGAGACCCAGTACTTC.